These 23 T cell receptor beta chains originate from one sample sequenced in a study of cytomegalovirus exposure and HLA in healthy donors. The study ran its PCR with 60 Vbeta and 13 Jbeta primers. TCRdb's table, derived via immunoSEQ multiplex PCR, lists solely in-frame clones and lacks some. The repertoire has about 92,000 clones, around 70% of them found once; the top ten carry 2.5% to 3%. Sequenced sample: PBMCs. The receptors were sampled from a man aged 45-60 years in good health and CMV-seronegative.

CDR3 loop: CASSWTSGPNNEQFF. For the CDR3, the DNA is TGCGCCAGCAGCTGGACTAGCGGACCGAACAATGAGCAGTTCTTC. The gene calls are TRBV5-1 and TRBJ2-1; 10 bases line up with TRBD2. The V and J ends lost 3 bases and 5 bases, in that order; junction bases with no gene match: 5. Germline V gene sequence: CDR1 SGHRS, CDR2 YFSETQ. The CDR3 consists of 15 residues. The full variable domain, in which reference TRBV5-1 and TRBJ2-1 provide the parts outside the CDR3, is KAGVTQTPRYLIKTRGQQVTLSCSPISGHRSVSWYQQTPGQGLQFLFEYFSETQRNKGNFPGRFSGRQFSNSRSEMNVSTLELGDSALYLCASSWTSGPNNEQFFGPGTRLTVL.

The CDR3 sequence: CASSWEWVTGANVLTF. The CDR3 nucleotides read TGTGCCAGCAGCTGGGAGTGGGTGACCGGGGCCAACGTCCTGACTTTC. The chain combines TRBV5-4 with TRBJ2-6, with a weak D call TRBD2 (5 bases). Trimming shortened V by 3 bases and J by 4 bases, and 14 bases separated the two germline ends. This CDR3 comprises 16 residues. Germline assignment: CDR1 SGHNT and CDR2 YYREEE (reference sequence).

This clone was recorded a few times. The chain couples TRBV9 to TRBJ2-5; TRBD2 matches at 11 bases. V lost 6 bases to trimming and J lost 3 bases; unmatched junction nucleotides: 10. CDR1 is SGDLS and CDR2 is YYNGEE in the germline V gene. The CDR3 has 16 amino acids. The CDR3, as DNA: TGTGCCAGCACCCCAAGTGGGACTAGCGGTAAAGAGACCCAGTACTTC. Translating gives CASTPSGTSGKETQYF. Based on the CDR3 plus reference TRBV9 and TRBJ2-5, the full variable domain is DSGVTQTPKHLITATGQRVTLRCSPRSGDLSVYWYQQSLDQGLQFLIQYYNGEERAKGNILERFSAQQFPDLHSELNLSSLELGDSALYFCASTPSGTSGKETQYFGPGTRLLVL.

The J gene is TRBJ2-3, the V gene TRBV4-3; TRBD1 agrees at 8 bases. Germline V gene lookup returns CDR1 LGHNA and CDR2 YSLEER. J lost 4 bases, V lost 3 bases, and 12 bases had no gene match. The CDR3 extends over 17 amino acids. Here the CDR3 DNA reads TGCGCCAGCAGCCAGAGGAACGGACAGGGCCCCCCAGATACGCAGTATTTT. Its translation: CASSQRNGQGPPDTQYF.

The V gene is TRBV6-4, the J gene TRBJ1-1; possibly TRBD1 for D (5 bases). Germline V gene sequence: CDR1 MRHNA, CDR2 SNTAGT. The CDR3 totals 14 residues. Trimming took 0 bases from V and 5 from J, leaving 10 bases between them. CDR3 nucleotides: TGTGCCAGCAGTGACTCGTCTCGGGGGACTGAAGCTTTCTTT. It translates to CASSDSSRGTEAFF.

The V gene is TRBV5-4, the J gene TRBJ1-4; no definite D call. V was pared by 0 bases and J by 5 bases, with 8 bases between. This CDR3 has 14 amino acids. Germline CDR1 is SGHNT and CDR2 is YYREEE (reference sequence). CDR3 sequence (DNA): TGTGCCAGCAGCTTGGCTCAGGAAAATGAAAAACTGTTTTTT. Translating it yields CASSLAQENEKLFF. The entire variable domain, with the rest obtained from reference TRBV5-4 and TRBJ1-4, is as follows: ETGVTQSPTHLIKTRGQQVTLRCSSQSGHNTVSWYQQALGQGPQFIFQYYREEENGRGNFPPRFSGLQFPNYSSELNVNALELDDSALYLCASSLAQENEKLFFGSGTQLSVL.

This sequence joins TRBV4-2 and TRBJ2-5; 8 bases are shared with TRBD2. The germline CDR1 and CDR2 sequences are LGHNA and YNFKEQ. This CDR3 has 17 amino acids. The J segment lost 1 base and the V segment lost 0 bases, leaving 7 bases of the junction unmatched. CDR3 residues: CASSQEPSGQAQETQYF. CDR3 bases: TGTGCCAGCAGCCAAGAACCTAGCGGGCAAGCCCAAGAGACCCAGTACTTC.

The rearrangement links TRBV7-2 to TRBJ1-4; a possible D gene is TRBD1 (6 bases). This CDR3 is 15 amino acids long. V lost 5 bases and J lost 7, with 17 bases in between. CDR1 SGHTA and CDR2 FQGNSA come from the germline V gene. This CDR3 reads CASSPGRGMREKLFF. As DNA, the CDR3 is TGTGCCAGCAGCCCGGGAAGGGGGATGCGTGAAAAACTGTTTTTT.

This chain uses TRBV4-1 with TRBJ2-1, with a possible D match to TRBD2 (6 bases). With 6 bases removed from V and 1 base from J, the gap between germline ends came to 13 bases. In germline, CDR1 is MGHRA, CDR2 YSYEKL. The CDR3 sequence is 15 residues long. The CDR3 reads CASRPTGTSYNEQFF. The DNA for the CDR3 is TGCGCCAGCAGACCCACCGGGACTTCCTACAATGAGCAGTTCTTC.

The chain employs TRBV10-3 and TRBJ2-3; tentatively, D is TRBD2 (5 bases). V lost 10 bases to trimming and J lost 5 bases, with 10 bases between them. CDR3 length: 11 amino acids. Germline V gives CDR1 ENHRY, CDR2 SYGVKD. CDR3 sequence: CATLAGDTQYF. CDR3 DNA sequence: TGTGCCACCCTAGCAGGAGATACGCAGTATTTT.

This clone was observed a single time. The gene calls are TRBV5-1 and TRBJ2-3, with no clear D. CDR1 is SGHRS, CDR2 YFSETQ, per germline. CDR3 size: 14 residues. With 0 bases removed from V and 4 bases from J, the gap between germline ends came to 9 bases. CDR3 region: CASSLEVSSDTQYF. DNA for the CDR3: TGCGCCAGCAGCTTGGAGGTTAGCTCAGATACGCAGTATTTT.

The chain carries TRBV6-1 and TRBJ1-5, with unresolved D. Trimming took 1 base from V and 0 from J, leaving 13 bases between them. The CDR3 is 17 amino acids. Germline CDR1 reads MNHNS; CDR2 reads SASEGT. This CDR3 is CASSEGWEIYSNQPQHF. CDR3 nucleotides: TGTGCCAGCAGTGAAGGATGGGAGATCTATAGCAATCAGCCCCAGCATTTT.

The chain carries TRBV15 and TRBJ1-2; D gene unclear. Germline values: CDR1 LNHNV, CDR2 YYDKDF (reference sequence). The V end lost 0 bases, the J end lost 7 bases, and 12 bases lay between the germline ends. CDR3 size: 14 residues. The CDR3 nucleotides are TGTGCCACCAGCAGAGAGGGCCAAGTCGGTGGCTACACCTTC. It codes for CATSREGQVGGYTF.

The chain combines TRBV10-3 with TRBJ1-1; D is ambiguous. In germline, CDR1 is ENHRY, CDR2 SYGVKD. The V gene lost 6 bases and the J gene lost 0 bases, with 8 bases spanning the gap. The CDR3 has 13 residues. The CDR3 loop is CAIREDMNTEAFF. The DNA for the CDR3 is TGTGCCATCAGAGAAGACATGAACACTGAAGCTTTCTTT.

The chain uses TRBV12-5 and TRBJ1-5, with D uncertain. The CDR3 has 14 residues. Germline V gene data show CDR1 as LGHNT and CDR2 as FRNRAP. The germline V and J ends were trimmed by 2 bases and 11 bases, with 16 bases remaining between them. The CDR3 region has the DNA TGTGCTAGTGGTTTGTCCGGCGTAGAGGCGGCCCAGCATTTT. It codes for CASGLSGVEAAQHF.

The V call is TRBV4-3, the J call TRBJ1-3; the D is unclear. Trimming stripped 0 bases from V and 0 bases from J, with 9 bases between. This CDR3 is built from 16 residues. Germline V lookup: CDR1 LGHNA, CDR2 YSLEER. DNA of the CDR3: TGCGCCAGCAGCCAAGATCGAGGCCCCTCTGGAAACACCATATATTTT. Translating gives CASSQDRGPSGNTIYF.

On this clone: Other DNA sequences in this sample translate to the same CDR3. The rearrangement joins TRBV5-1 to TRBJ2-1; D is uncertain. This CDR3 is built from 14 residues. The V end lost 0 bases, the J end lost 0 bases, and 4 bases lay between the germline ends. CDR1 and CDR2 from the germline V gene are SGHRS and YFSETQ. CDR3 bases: TGCGCCAGCAGCTTGGGGAGCTCCTACAATGAGCAGTTCTTC. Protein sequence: CASSLGSSYNEQFF.

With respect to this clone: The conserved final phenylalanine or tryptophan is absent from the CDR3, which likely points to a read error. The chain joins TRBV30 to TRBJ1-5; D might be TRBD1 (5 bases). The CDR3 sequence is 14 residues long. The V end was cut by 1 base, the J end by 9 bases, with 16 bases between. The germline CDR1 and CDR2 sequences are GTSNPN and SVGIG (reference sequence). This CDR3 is CAWSGRQLGRPQHV. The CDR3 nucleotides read TGTGCCTGGAGTGGAAGACAGCTCGGTCGGCCCCAGCATGTT.

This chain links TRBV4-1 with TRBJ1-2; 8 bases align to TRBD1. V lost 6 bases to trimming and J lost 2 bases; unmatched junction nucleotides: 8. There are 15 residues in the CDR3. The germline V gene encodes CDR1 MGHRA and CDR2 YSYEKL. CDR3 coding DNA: TGCGCCAGCAGTCAGCGGCGGACAGGGAACTATGGCTACACCTTC. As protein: CASSQRRTGNYGYTF.

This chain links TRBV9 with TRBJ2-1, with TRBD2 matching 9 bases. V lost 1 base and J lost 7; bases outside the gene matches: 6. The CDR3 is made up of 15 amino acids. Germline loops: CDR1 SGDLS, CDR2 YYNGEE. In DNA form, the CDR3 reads TGTGCCAGCAGCGTACATCTAGCGGGACGGAATGAGCAGTTCTTC. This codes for CASSVHLAGRNEQFF.

CDR3 region: CSGAGQGREAFF. For the CDR3, the DNA is TGCAGCGGCGCGGGACAGGGAAGGGAAGCTTTCTTT. The chain uses TRBV29-1 and TRBJ1-1; 9 positions agree with TRBD1. Germline CDR1 is SQVTM and CDR2 is ANQGSEA. The CDR3 contains 12 residues. V was clipped by 7 bases and J by 8 bases; unmatched bases: 8.

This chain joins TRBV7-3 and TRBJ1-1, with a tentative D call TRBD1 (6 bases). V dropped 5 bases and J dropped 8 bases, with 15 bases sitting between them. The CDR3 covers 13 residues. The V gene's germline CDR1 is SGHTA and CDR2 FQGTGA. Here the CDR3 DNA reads TGTGCCAGCAGCCCACAGGGAGTCGGGGAAGCTTTCTTT. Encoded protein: CASSPQGVGEAFF.

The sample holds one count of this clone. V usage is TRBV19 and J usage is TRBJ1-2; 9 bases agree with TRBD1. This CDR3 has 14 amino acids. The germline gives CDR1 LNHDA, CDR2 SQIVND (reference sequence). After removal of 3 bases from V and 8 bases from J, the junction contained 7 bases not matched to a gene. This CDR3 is CASSMVRDRDGYTF. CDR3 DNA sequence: TGTGCCAGTAGTATGGTCCGGGACAGGGACGGCTACACCTTC.